The entry that follows covers one T cell receptor (beta chain) sequence. The sample originates from a study of blood T cell repertoires in COVID-19. Turning to the study itself: Material from acute and convalescent COVID-19 was sourced from the United States, Italy and Spain. PBMCs, B-cell-depleted T cells, or T cells provided the cDNA or gDNA that made up the material.

Per the authors' pipeline: It was from reference gene primer amplification that nucleated cell counts were estimated. Profiled with immunoSEQ multiplex PCR; TCRdb holds only in-frame clones, not every one. D and trimming come from the DNA, and the V and J calls and clone size come from that table. The sample has about 100,000 clones; about 83% are singletons. Trimming left V 3 bases short and J 3 bases short, with 11 bases between. Germline loops: CDR1 SNHLY, CDR2 FYNNEI. The CDR3 has 15 amino acids. This TCR derives from a man aged 35 to 55 with active or convalescent COVID-19. The chain has TRBV2 and TRBJ1-4, with a possible D match to TRBD1 (6 bases). Sequenced input: peripheral blood. For the CDR3, the DNA is TGTGCCAGCAGTGAGGGGGGGCGGCCTAATGAAAAACTGTTTTTT. It translates to CASSEGGRPNEKLFF.